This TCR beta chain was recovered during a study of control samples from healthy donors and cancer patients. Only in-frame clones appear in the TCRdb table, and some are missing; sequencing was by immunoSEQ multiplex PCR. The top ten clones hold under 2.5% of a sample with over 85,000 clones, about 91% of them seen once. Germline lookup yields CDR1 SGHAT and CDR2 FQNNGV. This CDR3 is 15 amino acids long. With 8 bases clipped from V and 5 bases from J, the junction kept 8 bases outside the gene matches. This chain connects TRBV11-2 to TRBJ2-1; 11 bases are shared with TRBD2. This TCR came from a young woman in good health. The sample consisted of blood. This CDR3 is CASSRGTSGNNEQFF. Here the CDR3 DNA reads TGTGCCAGCTCCAGGGGGACTAGCGGAAACAATGAGCAGTTCTTC.